Below, 22 T cell receptor beta chains from the same sample are listed, as sequenced in a study of T cell responses to AZD1222 COVID-19 vaccine. The protocol was immunoSEQ multiplex PCR, while the TCRdb copy is restricted to in-frame clones and leaves out a portion. The sample carries some 130,000 clones, 85% to 95% recorded once. The sequencing here drew on peripheral blood, taken on day 0 of AZD1222 vaccination. The receptor source for this set is an adult in good health.

The chain recombines TRBV6-2 or TRBV6-3 with TRBJ1-1; 9 bases match TRBD1. The V and J ends lost 4 bases and 0 bases, in that order; junction bases with no gene match: 9. Germline V lookup: CDR1 MNHEY, CDR2 SVGEGT. This CDR3 is 17 amino acids long. Here the CDR3 reads CASSWGGQGILNTEAFF. The CDR3 nucleotides are TGTGCCAGCAGTTGGGGAGGACAGGGGATTTTGAACACTGAAGCTTTCTTT.

The chain combines TRBV7-2 with TRBJ2-3; D remains ambiguous. Trimming shortened V by 1 base and J by 2 bases, and 10 bases separated the two germline ends. The germline V gene has CDR1 SGHTA and CDR2 FQGNSA. The CDR3 has 15 amino acids. Here the CDR3 reads CASSLEGGSTDTQYF. The CDR3 DNA reads TGTGCCAGCAGCTTAGAGGGCGGTTCCACAGATACGCAGTATTTT.

The rearrangement links TRBV11-2 to TRBJ2-1, with TRBD2 matching over 14 bases. The CDR3 contains 18 residues. J gave up 4 bases and V 5 bases, and 10 bases lay outside the gene matches. Looked up from germline, CDR1 is SGHAT and CDR2 is FQNNGV. CDR3 protein: CASSQAGTSGGLYNEQFF. CDR3 nucleotide sequence: TGTGCCAGCAGCCAGGCCGGGACTAGCGGGGGCCTTTACAATGAGCAGTTCTTC.

This CDR3 reads CASSSSGSLTPFF. Here the CDR3 DNA reads TGTGCCAGCAGTTCCAGCGGGAGCCTAACTCCGTTCTTC. The rearrangement joins TRBV6-5 to TRBJ2-1; 8 bases match TRBD2. The V and J ends lost 4 bases and 15 bases, in that order; junction bases with no gene match: 11. This CDR3 is 13 amino acids long. From germline, CDR1 is MNHEY and CDR2 SVGAGI.

As DNA, the CDR3 is TGCAGCGTTCAGAGGGGAAACGGGAACACTGAAGCTTTCTTT. Its protein is CSVQRGNGNTEAFF. J is TRBJ1-1 and V is TRBV29-1; D is possibly TRBD1 (5 bases). Looked up from germline, CDR1 is SQVTM and CDR2 is ANQGSEA. The CDR3 is 14 amino acids. The V end was cut by 5 bases, the J end by 1 base, with 14 bases between.

This rearrangement joins TRBV10-3 to TRBJ1-1; D remains ambiguous. This CDR3 is 12 amino acids long. Trimming shortened V by 6 bases and J by 1 base, and 6 bases separated the two germline ends. Germline CDR1 is ENHRY and CDR2 is SYGVKD. This CDR3 is CAISGSNTEAFF. The CDR3 DNA is TGTGCCATCAGCGGGTCGAACACTGAAGCTTTCTTT.

The chain couples TRBV30 to TRBJ1-2, with a possible D match to TRBD1 (6 bases). V lost 4 bases, J lost 6 bases, and 18 bases lay in between. CDR3 length: 14 amino acids. Germline V gives CDR1 GTSNPN, CDR2 SVGIG (reference sequence). CDR3 protein: CAWNVLFQGHGYTF. The CDR3 DNA follows: TGTGCCTGGAACGTCCTTTTTCAGGGGCATGGCTACACCTTC.

This clone was recorded only once. The chain carries TRBV9 and TRBJ2-7; TRBD2 matches at 7 bases. The germline gives CDR1 SGDLS, CDR2 YYNGEE. Losses at the gene ends were 4 bases for V and 2 bases for J; bases not matched to a gene: 9. The CDR3 runs to 15 residues. CDR3 nucleotides: TGTGCCAGCAGCCCCGGGGCGGGAGTTGCCTACGAGCAGTACTTC. It translates to CASSPGAGVAYEQYF.

This chain links TRBV11-2 with TRBJ1-5; D uncertain. Trimming took off 3 bases at V and 0 bases at J, with 9 bases between the two ends. Germline V gives CDR1 SGHAT, CDR2 FQNNGV. This CDR3 is 15 amino acids long. This CDR3 reads CASSFQFNSNQPQHF. CDR3 coding DNA: TGTGCCAGCAGCTTCCAATTTAATAGCAATCAGCCCCAGCATTTT. The full variable domain, in which reference TRBV11-2 and TRBJ1-5 provide the parts outside the CDR3, is EAGVAQSPRYKIIEKRQSVAFWCNPISGHATLYWYQQILGQGPKLLIQFQNNGVVDDSQLPKDRFSAERLKGVDSTLKIQPAKLEDSAVYLCASSFQFNSNQPQHFGDGTRLSIL.

V usage is TRBV3-1 (or the pseudogene TRBV3-2) and J usage is TRBJ1-6; D perhaps matches TRBD1 (5 bases). Germline V gives CDR1 LGHDT, CDR2 YNNKEL (reference sequence). The CDR3 length is 14 residues. V was shortened by 4 bases and J by 9 bases, with 13 bases between the two germline ends. The CDR3 DNA reads TGTGCCAGCAGCCCGGTCCAGGGCGGTTCACCCCTCCACTTT. Residues: CASSPVQGGSPLHF.

V and J are TRBV6-2 or TRBV6-3 and TRBJ1-5; TRBD1 is a possible D gene (6 bases). Germline V gene sequence: CDR1 MNHEY, CDR2 SVGEGT. There are 16 residues in the CDR3. The germline V and J ends were trimmed by 2 bases and 7 bases, with 18 bases remaining between them. The DNA of the CDR3 is TGTGCCAGCAGTTACACGAGTCGGCAGGGGATCCAGCCCCAGCATTTT. This translates into CASSYTSRQGIQPQHF.

The chain links TRBV9 to TRBJ2-1, with TRBD2 identical over 9 bases. The trim removed 3 bases at V and 7 bases at J, leaving 11 bases unmatched. Germline values: CDR1 SGDLS, CDR2 YYNGEE. CDR3 length: 16 residues. CDR3 region: CASSGPASGVLNEQFF. DNA of the CDR3: TGTGCCAGCAGCGGCCCTGCTAGCGGGGTCCTGAATGAGCAGTTCTTC.

This rearrangement joins TRBV28 to TRBJ2-4; 7 nucleotides line up with TRBD2. The germline gives CDR1 MDHEN, CDR2 SYDVKM. The CDR3 runs to 17 residues. Unmatched junction bases numbered 13, after V lost 6 bases and J lost 2 bases. The CDR3 DNA reads as TGTGCCAGCAGCACTATTGGGCGGGGGTTTACCAAAAACATTCAGTACTTC. This translates into CASSTIGRGFTKNIQYF.

The chain carries TRBV20-1 and TRBJ2-5; D unresolved. Trimming pared 3 bases from V and 5 bases from J, leaving 1 base between. CDR1 is DFQATT and CDR2 is SNEGSKA in the germline V gene (reference sequence). This CDR3 region has 9 residues. The CDR3 DNA sequence: TGCAGTGCTAGCGAGACCCAGTACTTC. It specifies CSASETQYF.

This chain connects TRBV6-5 to TRBJ1-2, with 7 bases matching TRBD1. The CDR3 is made up of 14 amino acids. Germline-derived CDR1 and CDR2 are MNHEY and SVGAGI. V lost 5 bases and J lost 5; bases outside the gene matches: 8. This CDR3 reads CASSPTTGSYGYTF. Written as DNA, the CDR3 is TGTGCCAGCAGTCCTACGACAGGGAGTTATGGCTACACCTTC.

V and J are TRBV6-5 and TRBJ1-2; 9 bases line up with TRBD1. The CDR3 spans 12 residues. The germline V gene encodes CDR1 MNHEY and CDR2 SVGAGI. J was trimmed by 8 bases and V by 2 bases; bases with no gene match: 0. The CDR3 loop is CASSYGQGGYTF. CDR3 bases: TGTGCCAGCAGTTACGGACAGGGGGGCTACACCTTC.

This sequence joins TRBV6-2 or TRBV6-3 and TRBJ1-1; D gene ambiguous. Germline CDR1 reads MNHEY; CDR2 reads SVGEGT. The V end lost 6 bases, the J end lost 0 bases, and 14 bases lay between the germline ends. The CDR3 length is 15 residues. CDR3 amino acids: CASSLPRRLNTEAFF. Written as DNA, the CDR3 is TGTGCCAGCAGCCTCCCTCGGCGGTTGAACACTGAAGCTTTCTTT.

The V and J genes are TRBV30 and TRBJ1-4, with 9 bases lining up with TRBD1. Germline trimming cut 5 bases from V and 8 bases from J; bases unmatched to any gene: 9. There are 14 residues in the CDR3. Per germline, CDR1 GTSNPN and CDR2 SVGIG (reference sequence). This CDR3 is CAWGYGTGWEKLFF. CDR3 sequence (DNA): TGTGCCTGGGGCTACGGGACAGGGTGGGAAAAACTGTTTTTT. The complete variable domain, with remaining parts taken from reference TRBV30 and TRBJ1-4, reads SQTIHQWPATLVQPVGSPLSLECTVEGTSNPNLYWYRQAAGRGLQLLFYSVGIGQISSEVPQNLSASRPQDRQFILSSKKLLLSDSGFYLCAWGYGTGWEKLFFGSGTQLSVL.

V gene TRBV30 combines with J gene TRBJ2-6; a weak D match, TRBD2 (6 bases). Per the germline V gene, CDR1 is GTSNPN and CDR2 is SVGIG (reference sequence). The CDR3 loop spans 15 amino acids. Trimming cost V 4 bases and J 2 bases, with 12 bases left between them. The CDR3 nucleotides read TGTGCCTGGAAACGGGGGTTAACTGGGGCCAACGTCCTGACTTTC. Translating it yields CAWKRGLTGANVLTF. The full variable domain, its missing parts supplied by reference TRBV30 and TRBJ2-6, is SQTIHQWPATLVQPVGSPLSLECTVEGTSNPNLYWYRQAAGRGLQLLFYSVGIGQISSEVPQNLSASRPQDRQFILSSKKLLLSDSGFYLCAWKRGLTGANVLTFGAGSRLTVL.

The CDR3 protein is CASNTRGGNTEAFF. CDR3 DNA sequence: TGTGCCAGCAACACCAGGGGGGGGAACACTGAAGCTTTCTTT. This chain connects TRBV7-9 to TRBJ1-1; 7 bases are a match to TRBD1. This CDR3 has 14 residues. Germline values: CDR1 SEHNR, CDR2 FQNEAQ (reference sequence). V was pared by 7 bases and J by 1 base, with 6 bases of the junction left unmatched. The entire variable domain, with the rest obtained from reference TRBV7-9 and TRBJ1-1, is as follows: DTGVSQNPRHKITKRGQNVTFRCDPISEHNRLYWYRQTLGQGPEFLTYFQNEAQLEKSRLLSDRFSAERPKGSFSTLEIQRTEQGDSAMYLCASNTRGGNTEAFFGQGTRLTVV.

The chain combines TRBV6-5 with TRBJ2-3; 8 bases match TRBD2. Trimming took 6 bases from V and 2 from J; bases not matched to a gene: 7. The CDR3 runs to 15 residues. Looked up from germline, CDR1 is MNHEY and CDR2 is SVGAGI. The CDR3 nucleotides read TGTGCCAGCAGCCGGGGACTAGAAAACACAGATACGCAGTATTTT. This translates into CASSRGLENTDTQYF.

A remark on this clone: Other DNA variants within this sample encode the same CDR3. V gene TRBV6-5 combines with J gene TRBJ1-1; no clear D. The germline V and J ends were trimmed by 2 bases and 1 base, with 5 bases remaining between them. The CDR3 is made up of 13 amino acids. Looked up from germline, CDR1 is MNHEY and CDR2 is SVGAGI. CDR3 nucleotides: TGTGCCAGCAGTTACGGGAGGAACACTGAAGCTTTCTTT. This sequence encodes CASSYGRNTEAFF.